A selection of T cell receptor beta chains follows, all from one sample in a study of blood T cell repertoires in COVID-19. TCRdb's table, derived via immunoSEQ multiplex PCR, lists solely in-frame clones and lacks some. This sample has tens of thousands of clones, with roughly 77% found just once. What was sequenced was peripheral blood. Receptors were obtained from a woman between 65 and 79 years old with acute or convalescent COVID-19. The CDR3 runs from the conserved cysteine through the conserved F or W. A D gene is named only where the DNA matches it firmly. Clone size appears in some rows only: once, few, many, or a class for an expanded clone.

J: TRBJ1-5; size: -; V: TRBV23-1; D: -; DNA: TGCGCCAGCAGTCATATGGAGGGAGCTGGTCAGCCCCAGCATTTT; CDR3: CASSHMEGAGQPQHF
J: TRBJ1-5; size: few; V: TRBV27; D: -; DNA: TGTGCCAGCAGTAACCGGCCACCTAGGGGTAGCAATCAGCCCCAGCATTTT; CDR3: CASSNRPPRGSNQPQHF
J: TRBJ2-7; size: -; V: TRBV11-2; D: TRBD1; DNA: TGTGCCAGCAGTTCTAGGACAGGGATCGAGCAGTACTTC; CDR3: CASSSRTGIEQYF
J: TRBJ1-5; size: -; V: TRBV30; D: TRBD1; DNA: TGTGCCTGGAGTGTACAGGGGCAGCCCCAGCATTTT; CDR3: CAWSVQGQPQHF
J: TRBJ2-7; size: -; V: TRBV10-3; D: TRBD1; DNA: TGTGCCATCAGTAGTGACAGGGTACAATCCTACGAGCAGTACTTC; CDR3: CAISSDRVQSYEQYF
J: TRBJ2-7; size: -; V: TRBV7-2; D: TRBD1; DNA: TGTGCCAGCAGCTCGGGACAGCCTGCGTACGAGCAGTACTTC; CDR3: CASSSGQPAYEQYF
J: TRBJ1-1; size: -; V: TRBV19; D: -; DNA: TGTGCCAGCAGCACAGGGATCACTGAAGCTTTCTTT; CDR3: CASSTGITEAFF
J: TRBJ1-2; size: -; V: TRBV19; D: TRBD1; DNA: TGTGCCAGTAGTCCATGGGCAGGGGGCGAATATGGCTACACCTTC; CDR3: CASSPWAGGEYGYTF
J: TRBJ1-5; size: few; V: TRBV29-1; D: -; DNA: TGCAGCGTTGGGGAGGGCAATCAGCCCCAGCATTTT; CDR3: CSVGEGNQPQHF
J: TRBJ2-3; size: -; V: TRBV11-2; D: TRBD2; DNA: TGTGCCAGCAGCTTGCTGGTAGCGGGAGGGTCCGATACGCAGTATTTT; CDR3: CASSLLVAGGSDTQYF
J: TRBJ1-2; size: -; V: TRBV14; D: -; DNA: TGTGCCAGCAGCCGTCGGGGGACGTCTTCGCTCTATGGCTACACCTTC; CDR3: CASSRRGTSSLYGYTF
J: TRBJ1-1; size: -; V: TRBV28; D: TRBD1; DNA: TGTGCCAGCAGTTCTCCAGGGGGGCAGACTGAAGCTTTCTTT; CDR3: CASSSPGGQTEAFF
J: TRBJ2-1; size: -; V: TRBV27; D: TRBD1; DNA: TGTGCCAGCAGTTACCGATCCGGGACAGGGTGGTTCTTC; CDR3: CASSYRSGTGWFF
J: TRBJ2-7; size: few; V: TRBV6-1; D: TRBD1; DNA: TGTGCCAGCAGTGTGGGGACAGGTCAGAGCTCCTACGAGCAGTACTTC; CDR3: CASSVGTGQSSYEQYF
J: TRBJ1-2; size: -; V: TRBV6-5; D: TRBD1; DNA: TGTGCCAGCAGTTACTCGACGGACAGGGGGCTTGGCTACACCTTC; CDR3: CASSYSTDRGLGYTF
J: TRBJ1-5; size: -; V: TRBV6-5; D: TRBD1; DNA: TGTGCCAGCAGTTACCGGACAGGGAGGAATCAGCCCCAGCATTTT; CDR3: CASSYRTGRNQPQHF
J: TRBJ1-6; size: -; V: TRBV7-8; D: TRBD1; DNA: TGTGCCAGCAGCACCCGACAGGGGGCGTCGAGCTCCTATAATTCACCCCTCCACTTT; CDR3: CASSTRQGASSSYNSPLHF
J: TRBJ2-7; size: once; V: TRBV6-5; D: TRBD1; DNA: TGTGCCAGCAGTTACCAACGACAGGGGAGGAACGAGCAGTACTTC; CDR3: CASSYQRQGRNEQYF
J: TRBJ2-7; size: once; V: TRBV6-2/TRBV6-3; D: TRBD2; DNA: TGTGCCAGCAGTTACTCGGGTCTGGGCGGGAGTTTAACGTCCTACGAGCAGTACTTC; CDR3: CASSYSGLGGSLTSYEQYF
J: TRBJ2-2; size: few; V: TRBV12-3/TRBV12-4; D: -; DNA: TGTGCCAGCAGTTCGGTCTTAACCGGGGAGCTGTTTTTT; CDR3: CASSSVLTGELFF
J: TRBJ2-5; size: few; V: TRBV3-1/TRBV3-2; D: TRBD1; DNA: TGTGCCAGCAGCTCCCTGGACAGGGAAGAGGGGACCCAGTACTTC; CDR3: CASSSLDREEGTQYF
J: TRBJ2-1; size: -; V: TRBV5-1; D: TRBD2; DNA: TGCGCCAGCAGCTTGGGACTAGCGGGGGCCGCGATTCGTGAGCAGTTCTTC; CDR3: CASSLGLAGAAIREQFF
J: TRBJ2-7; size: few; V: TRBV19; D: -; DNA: TGTGCCAGTAGGATGCGGCAGGGCCCTACCTACGAGCAGTACTTC; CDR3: CASRMRQGPTYEQYF
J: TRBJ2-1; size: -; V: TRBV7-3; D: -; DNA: TGTGCCAGCAGCCTAGGGGCTAGCGAGAACAATGAGCAGTTCTTC; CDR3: CASSLGASENNEQFF
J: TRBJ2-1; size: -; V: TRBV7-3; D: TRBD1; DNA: TGTGCCAGCAGCTCCCCGGGACAGGGCTACAATGAGCAGTTCTTC; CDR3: CASSSPGQGYNEQFF
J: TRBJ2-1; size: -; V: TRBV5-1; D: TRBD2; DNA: TGCGCCAGCATCCCTCTTAGCGGGAGGAAGGAGAATGAGCAGTTCTTC; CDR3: CASIPLSGRKENEQFF
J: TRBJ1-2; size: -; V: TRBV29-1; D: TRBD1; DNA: TGCAGCGTTGATCAGGGGGACACCTTC; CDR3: CSVDQGDTF
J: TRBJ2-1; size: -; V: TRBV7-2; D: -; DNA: TGTGCCAGCAGCATCCGTACAGGGATGATTGAGCAGTTCTTC; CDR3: CASSIRTGMIEQFF
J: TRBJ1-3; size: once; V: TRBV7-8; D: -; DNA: TGTGCCATCGTGGGGGCGTATGGAAACACCATATATTTT; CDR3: CAIVGAYGNTIYF
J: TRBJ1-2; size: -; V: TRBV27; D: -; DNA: TGTGCCAGCAGTGACAGACTCTCCTATGGCTACACCTTC; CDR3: CASSDRLSYGYTF
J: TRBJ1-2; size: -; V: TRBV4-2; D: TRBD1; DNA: TGTGCCAGCAGCCCCTCCTCAGGGACAGCTAACTATGGCTACACCTTC; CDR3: CASSPSSGTANYGYTF
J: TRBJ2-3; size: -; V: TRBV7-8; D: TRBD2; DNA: TGTGCCAGCAGCCCCCGCGGGAGTTCAGATACGCAGTATTTT; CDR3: CASSPRGSSDTQYF
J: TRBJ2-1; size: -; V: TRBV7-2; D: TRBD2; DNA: TGTGCCAGCAGCTCCGTAGCGGGAGGCCACAATGAGCAGTTCTTC; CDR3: CASSSVAGGHNEQFF
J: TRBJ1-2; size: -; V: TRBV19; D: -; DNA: TGTGCCAGCCTTACCTTCGGGGGAAACTATGGCTACACCTTC; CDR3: CASLTFGGNYGYTF
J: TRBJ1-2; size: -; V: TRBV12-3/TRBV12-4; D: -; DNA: TGTGCCAGCAGAAAGACAGGAGTCTATGGCTACACCTTC; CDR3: CASRKTGVYGYTF
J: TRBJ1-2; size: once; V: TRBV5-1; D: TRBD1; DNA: TGCGCCAGCAGCTTGTCCAGGACAGGGGGAGTAGAGGGCTACACCTTC; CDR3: CASSLSRTGGVEGYTF
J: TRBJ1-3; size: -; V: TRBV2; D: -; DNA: TGTGCCAGCAGTGAACTGGGCGTATACACCATATATTTT; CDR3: CASSELGVYTIYF
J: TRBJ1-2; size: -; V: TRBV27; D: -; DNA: TGTGCCAGCGGACGAGGCGGCAGGGGAAGGTATGGCTACACCTTC; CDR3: CASGRGGRGRYGYTF
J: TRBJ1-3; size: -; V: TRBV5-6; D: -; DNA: TGTGCCAGCAGCTTGGATACGCTAGGAAACACCATATATTTT; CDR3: CASSLDTLGNTIYF
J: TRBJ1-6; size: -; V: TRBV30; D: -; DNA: TGTGCCTGGAGTTTAGATCTCTATAATTCACCCCTCCACTTT; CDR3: CAWSLDLYNSPLHF
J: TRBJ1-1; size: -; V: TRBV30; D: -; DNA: TGTGCCTGGAGTGTATCGGGGGATACTGAAGCTTTCTTT; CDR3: CAWSVSGDTEAFF
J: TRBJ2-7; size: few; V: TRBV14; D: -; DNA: TGTGCCAGCAGCCTCCCAGGGGGGGAGCAGTACTTC; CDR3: CASSLPGGEQYF